This TCR beta chain was profiled in a study of technical replicates of blood from several donors (dated by TCRdb to between 2016 and 2019). The library was generated by the immunoSEQ multiplex PCR assay. Here the immuneACCESS table is served through TCRdb, limited to in-frame sequences with V and J called. Missing clones are a known gap in these copies; in checked studies unresolved V genes cover under half, and the rest lacks a known reason. Recorded for this sample are about 94,000 clones; almost 97% of them occurred a single time. Of the sample, more than 0.35% is held by the ten largest clones. CDR3 length: 15 amino acids, cysteine to phenylalanine. Only the CDR3 portion is preserved as DNA: 45 bases, with reading frame beginning at the first base. CDR1 is given as SGHTS and CDR2 as YDEGEE, both from the germline V gene. Comment on this clone: The antigen it recognizes is unknown. Per-nucleotide qualities are absent, and no much larger clonotype sits a single base away.

The origin of this receptor is a human donor in good health. What was sequenced was T cells isolated from PBMCs. Recombination linked TRBV5-8 to TRBJ2-5, and TRBD2 aligns with 14 junction nucleotides. Near its end, the DNA agrees better with TRBJ2-7, so the J call may be wrong. The DNA sequence is as follows: TGTGCCAGCAGCATAGGGACTAGCGGGAGTGGCGAGCAGTACTTC. Translated, this gives CASSIGTSGSGEQYF.